This TCR beta chain derives from a study of identical twins. Broader study findings: Twins shared out-of-frame alpha sequences with excess low generation probability. Out-of-frame beta chain sequences displayed weaker excess sharing between twins.

Per germline, CDR1 LNHNV and CDR2 YYDKDF (reference sequence). The CDR3 runs 16 residues. Trimming took off 5 bases at V and 2 bases at J, with 17 bases between the two ends. In TCRdb, the 5' RACE reads were re-called with MiXCR into one record per CDR3 protein. Of 690,000 or so distinct CDR3 sequences listed, more than 6.5% are singletons. This clonotype came up a few times. The antigen remains undetermined. This sample also appeared in a second study, on yellow fever vaccine responses in identical twins.

This TCR was sampled from a woman under 30 in good health. Sequenced input: PBMCs. The rearrangement links TRBV15 to TRBJ2-3; possible D gene TRBD2, 6 bases. CDR3 amino acids: CATSLKRRGPTDTQYF. CDR3 DNA sequence: TGTGCCACCAGCCTTAAGCGGCGGGGCCCCACAGATACGCAGTATTTT.